This paragraph reports one T cell receptor (beta chain). Its binding antigen is unknown. Per-base quality was not reported, and no clone a single base away is much larger than it. The data were taken from a study of cytomegalovirus exposure and HLA in healthy donors (dated by TCRdb to 2016 to 2017). Regarding the research as a whole: An earlier analysis of about 560 of the donors reported under 300 Gb of sequence data and 95 million to 120 million unique TCR beta sequences obtained from about 200 million T cells. Around 300 gigabases of sequencing data and approximately 93 million unique TCR sequences were included in an early release covering about 700 HLA-typed donors. The later analysis used no new phenotypic data to find candidate immune exposures, relying instead on TCR beta sequences and their occurrence across donors. In an earlier analysis of roughly 600 of the donors, high-throughput TCR beta sequencing was used to judge whether each TCR beta V gene segment behaved as functional or pseudogenic. Among the roughly 400 genotyped donors, roughly 80% belonged to the genetic ancestry cluster associated with self-reported Caucasian donors. Typing coverage differed by locus: A, B, C, DRB1 and DQB1 were typed in roughly 620-630 donors, DQA1 in 500 to 550, DPA1 in approximately 600, and DPB1 in 400 to 490. A later analysis re-analyzed previously published TCR beta repertoires from roughly 630 donors and added high-resolution HLA genotyping to study TCR occurrence patterns. The study combined high-throughput TCR immunosequencing, statistical association of individual TCRs with disease status, and machine learning to predict cytomegalovirus infection status. HLA typing included class I and class II loci at four-digit resolution. Using immunosequencing, the study profiled T cell repertoires from fewer than 850 subjects and related those repertoires to cytomegalovirus serostatus. Donor age, sex, ethnicity and CMV serostatus were collected together with the repertoire data. A later genetic analysis used genome-wide SNP genotypes for about 65% of the 666 donors, treating that subset as a discovery cohort. All discovery cohort repertoires had been generated using a single sequencing platform. The study was designed to test whether signatures of past pathogen exposure could be identified by cataloging public T cell receptors. Along with the approximately 670-subject first cohort, a separate validation cohort of more than 90 different subjects was used. On average, around 240,000 unique TCR beta nucleotide sequences were sequenced per donor among about 400 genotyped donors of the cohort, with 15% to 20% of those sequences being non-productive. Roughly 5 DR-DQ haplotypes were handled as single units for association and clustering, since linkage in the cohort was strong.

The cohort consisted of more than 650 healthy bone marrow donors. At the time of sampling, all cohort members were nominally healthy, though unrecorded immune exposures were likely present. The donor was CMV seronegative and belonged to the group of approximately 320 seronegative cohort members. Each donor provided a peripheral blood sample, and peripheral blood mononuclear cells were used for TCR beta sequencing. Genomic DNA extraction from the blood cell samples was performed with the Qiagen DNeasy Blood Extraction Kit. Library preparation used the immunoSEQ multiplex PCR assay. For the multiplex PCR, a mixture combining 60 forward primers for TCR Vbeta segments and 13 reverse primers for TCR Jbeta segments was used. The CDR3 region of rearranged TCR beta genes was amplified from genomic DNA with a multiplex PCR assay. The amplified TCR beta libraries were sequenced on the Illumina HiSeq System as 87-base-pair reads. The study's processing was this. A later analysis tallied 75 million to 95 million unique TCR beta chains across the 666 repertoires, and roughly 11 million of those chains were shared by two or more donors. To remove PCR and sequencing errors, raw reads were error-corrected and collapsed into unique sequences using a nearest-neighbor algorithm that merged closely related sequences. CDR3 sequences were aligned to IMGT reference sequences to assign V, D and J gene segments. For a sequence to be retained, a match of at least six nucleotides to both a V gene segment and a J gene segment was required. A rearrangement was called productive if the CDR3 had no stop codons and remained in frame with V and J, and every other rearrangement was called non-productive. Following IMGT convention, CDR3 was defined as the stretch from the second conserved V-encoded cysteine to the conserved J-encoded phenylalanine. Sequences without an unambiguous match to a single V gene segment were excluded from the earlier analysis of approximately 600 of the donors. In an earlier analysis of some 590 of the donors, V segments were called functional above 56.7% productive rearrangements and were called segregating when the between-donor standard deviation exceeded 5%. A statistical classification framework was built for diagnosing cytomegalovirus status from the catalog of TCR beta chain sequences. V and J gene assignment, in a later analysis, came from comparing TCR nucleotide sequences with IMGT/GENE-DB human TR gene sequences. The TCRdist pipeline was used in a later analysis to assign CDR3 sequences and most-parsimonious VDJ recombination scenarios. In a later analysis, each TCR beta chain was defined by its CDR3 amino acid sequence together with its V-gene family, and reads without a unique V-gene family were excluded. A later analysis removed roughly 590 highly shared, low-generation-probability nucleotide sequences to deal with suspected cross-contamination and a sequencing artifact. For each public chain, a later analysis derived a clonal expansion index from normalized ranks of inferred template counts within each repertoire. A later analysis computed generation probabilities with a VDJ recombination model fitted to out-of-frame rearrangements, and checked the results against IGoR. In a later analysis, hypergeometric tests were used to score TCR-TCR, TCR-HLA and TCR-CMV co-occurrence, with a repertoire-size bias correction applied to TCR pairs. In a later analysis, false discovery rates were estimated by permuting HLA or CMV assignments 20 times. A later analysis grouped co-occurring TCRs with DBSCAN, adding TCRdist sequence similarity when clustering within HLA-allele-positive subsets. Repertoires with fewer than 30,000 or more than 120,000 public chains, plus five repertoires with anomalous nucleotide sharing, were excluded from co-occurrence clustering. What TCRdb holds here is the immuneACCESS table cut down to in-frame rearrangements. Part of the clones is not present; checked against another copy, under half of the missing clones reflect an unresolved V gene, and the others are unexplained. Clone size and the V and J calls come from that table; the DNA yielded D and trimming. For this sample the table gives tens of thousands of clones, of which about 79% were detected only once. Jointly, the top ten make up 7.2% of the sample.

CDR1 and CDR2, per the germline V gene, are KGHSH and LQKENI. A distance of 9 bases separates the germline ends of V and J, which lose 3 bases and 5 bases respectively. Including the terminal cysteine and phenylalanine, the CDR3 comprises 13 residues. Solely the CDR3 DNA is kept, with 39 bases framed from the first base. Overall study results and their limits: In a later analysis, over 15,000 TCR beta sequences were associated with specific HLA alleles at a false discovery rate of 0.05. In a later genetic analysis, a missense DCLRE1C variant was associated with V-gene and J-gene trimming of TCR beta chains, and the association was replicated in an independent cohort. Because the 87-base-pair reads could not distinguish some IMGT-functional V segments, including TRBV6-2 and TRBV6-3, those segments were excluded. In this cohort, only TCR beta chains were sequenced, and detectable features were limited by the absence of alpha or paired-chain data. Because HLA typing was unavailable for some donors at each locus, only the typed subset was used in association tests. Correlated functional status among segregating V segments might be attributable to linkage disequilibrium, but an unknown experimental factor could not be ruled out. For the cohort, immune exposure information was limited to CMV serostatus. Assigning TCR associations to individual alleles was difficult when HLA alleles, especially DR and DQ, strongly co-occurred. A total of roughly 160 TCR beta chains were listed by the study as associated with cytomegalovirus. A later analysis found that TCR association rates varied across HLA loci, with DRB1 alleles showing the most associated TCRs and HLA-C alleles the fewest. Sequencing depth was assumed to be roughly uniform across donors in the presence/absence analyses, though that assumption may not hold. According to a later analysis, most CMV-associated TCR beta chains appeared to be HLA-restricted, and the HLA associations seemed to be driven largely by CMV exposure. Several of the top co-occurrence clusters appeared to be linked to parvovirus B19, influenza, CMV and Epstein-Barr virus, according to a later analysis. The classifier was reported to diagnose cytomegalovirus status with high specificity and sensitivity in both the original cohort and the validation cohort. It was suggested by the authors that the approach could potentially be generalized to other disease states and immunological phenotypes. A group of highly shared sequence variants was considered likely to be a technical artifact of the sequencing pipeline. In an earlier analysis of fewer than 750 of the donors, most TCR beta V segments were observed in productive rearrangements about 90% or about 30% of the time, broadly matching IMGT annotations. Compared with the 666-donor mean, donors in an Asian-associated ancestry cluster had fewer N-insertions in productive TCRs, according to a later genetic analysis. Across donors, most TCR sequences were observed very rarely, whereas some public TCRs were present in many individuals. A few of the identified cytomegalovirus-associated TCR beta chains were confirmed in vitro to be specific for cytomegalovirus antigens. A later analysis found that HLA-associated TCR beta chains were more clonally expanded and had lower generation probabilities than equally common non-associated chains. A further reported finding was that TCR beta sequences accurately predicted the HLA-A and HLA-B alleles for most subjects in the first cohort. Because counts were too low, roughly 17 rarely observed V segments, including chromosome 9 orphons, were left out of the earlier analysis of a few hundred of the donors.

The specimen sequenced was PBMCs. This sequence originates from a woman aged 40 to 50 in good health and CMV-seronegative. The sequence is built from TRBV18 and TRBJ2-3, and perhaps TRBD2 as D gene, on 6 matching bases. The base sequence is TGTGCCAGCTCACCCCATAGCGGAGATACGCAGTATTTT. Translation gives CASSPHSGDTQYF.